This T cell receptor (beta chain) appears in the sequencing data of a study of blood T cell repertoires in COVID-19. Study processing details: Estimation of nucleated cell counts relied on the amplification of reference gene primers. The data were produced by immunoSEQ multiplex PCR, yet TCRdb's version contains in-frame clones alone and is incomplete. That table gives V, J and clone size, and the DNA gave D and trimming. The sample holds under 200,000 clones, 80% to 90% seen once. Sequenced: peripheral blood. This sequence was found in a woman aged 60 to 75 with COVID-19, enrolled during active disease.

CDR3 region: CASSLVGRGSSPLHF. The CDR3 DNA reads as TGTGCCAGCAGCTTGGTCGGGCGGGGGAGTTCACCCCTCCACTTT. The chain has TRBV7-9 and TRBJ1-6, with D possibly TRBD1 on 5 matching bases. The CDR3 is made up of 15 amino acids. Germline CDR1 and CDR2: SEHNR and FQNEAQ (reference sequence). Trimming took off 3 bases at V and 9 bases at J, with 15 bases between the two ends.